Presented here are 21 T cell receptor beta chains from one specimen sequenced in a study of human T cells and chemical hapten exposure (dated by TCRdb to the early 2020s). The library was made by RACE. The sequencing machine was a NextSeq 500. TCRdb cleaned the public reads at Q25 with fastp, built clones with MiXCR and kept in-frame beta chains. Merged by CDR3 protein, the rows form single entries marked with the most common genes and DNA. This sample gives roughly 82,000 distinct CDR3 sequences in total; roughly 12% of them show up just once. The ten largest clonotypes hold about 3.5% of the sample. The time point label on this specimen signifies: patch test 1, 2 weeks after DPC sensitization. This specimen's treatment or condition label, interpreted: therapeutic diphenylcyclopropenone sensitization with weekly scalp DPC. The specimen was whole blood, collected in connection with sensitization to the hapten diphenylcyclopropenone (DPC). These receptor sequences come from a woman aged 55-69 years with alopecia areata. Some clones in this sample may be carry-over from other donors' samples.

This clonotype was seen once. The V call is TRBV10-2, the J call TRBJ1-5; tentatively, D is TRBD1 (5 bases). Germline loops: CDR1 WSHSY, CDR2 SAAADI. The CDR3 runs 14 residues. Between the trimmed V and J ends, which lost 8 bases and 6 bases, there was a span of 17 bases. DNA of the CDR3: TGCGCCAGCGGCGGGACTCCGGACGGTCAGCCCCAGCATTTT. Its protein is CASGGTPDGQPQHF.

The V and J genes are TRBV20-1 and TRBJ1-4; D is perhaps TRBD1 (6 bases). Germline V gives CDR1 DFQATT, CDR2 SNEGSKA (reference sequence). V was pared by 6 bases and J by 6 bases, with 11 bases between. CDR3 length equals 12 residues. The CDR3 DNA is TGCAGTGCCGAGGGGGGAGATGAAAAACTGTTTTTT. Translating gives CSAEGGDEKLFF.

This clonotype has ten or more counts. The V gene is TRBV6-1, the J gene TRBJ1-6, with 9 bases identical to TRBD1. The CDR3 sequence is 15 residues long. V shed 9 bases and J 4 bases; nucleotides not matched to a gene: 7. CDR1 is MNHNS, CDR2 SASEGT, per germline. The CDR3 DNA reads TGTGCCAGTGGCACGGGACAGGGATATAATTCACCCCTCCACTTT. Encoded protein: CASGTGQGYNSPLHF.

The chain employs TRBV18 and TRBJ2-1, with TRBD2 matching 13 bases. CDR3 size: 15 residues. The V gene end was trimmed by 2 bases and the J gene end by 8 bases; junction bases not matched to a gene: 3. Germline CDR1 KGHSH, CDR2 LQKENI. The CDR3 region is CASSPGLAGVDEQFF. CDR3 in DNA: TGTGCCAGCTCACCAGGACTAGCGGGGGTCGATGAGCAGTTCTTC.

This chain uses TRBV18 with TRBJ2-7; D remains ambiguous. The V end was cut by 6 bases, the J end by 0 bases, with 15 bases between. CDR1 is KGHSH, CDR2 LQKENI, per germline. The CDR3 is 15 amino acids. CDR3 sequence (DNA): TGTGCCAGCTCGCCTCCAGGTTTGAGCTCCTACGAGCAGTACTTC. Its translation: CASSPPGLSSYEQYF.

This clonotype was found many times. The rearrangement joins TRBV20-1 to TRBJ1-5, with D possibly TRBD1 on 6 matching bases. This CDR3 is built from 14 residues. V lost 5 bases, J lost 2 bases, and 13 bases lay in between. Germline values: CDR1 DFQATT, CDR2 SNEGSKA (reference sequence). This chain's CDR3 is CSARGGLGNQPQHF. In DNA, the CDR3 is TGCAGTGCTCGGGGGGGGCTGGGCAATCAGCCCCAGCATTTT.

This clonotype was counted only a few times. The chain employs TRBV28 and TRBJ2-1; TRBD2 aligns across 10 bases. The trim removed 6 bases at V and 4 bases at J, leaving 6 bases unmatched. The germline V gene encodes CDR1 MDHEN and CDR2 SYDVKM. The CDR3 is made up of 15 amino acids. CDR3 in amino acids: CASSSSGGGYNEQFF. CDR3 in DNA: TGTGCCAGCAGCTCCAGCGGGGGGGGATACAATGAGCAGTTCTTC.

This clonotype was counted at least ten times. This chain connects TRBV18 to TRBJ1-1; 10 bases map to TRBD1. Germline CDR1 is KGHSH and CDR2 is LQKENI. There are 14 residues in the CDR3. V lost 5 bases and J lost 5; bases outside the gene matches: 5. The CDR3 DNA reads as TGTGCCAGCTCATCGGGACAGGGGAGAACTGAAGCTTTCTTT. It encodes CASSSGQGRTEAFF.

This clonotype was counted a few times. J is TRBJ2-1 and V is TRBV4-1; tentatively, D is TRBD1 (6 bases). Trimming pared 3 bases from V and 9 bases from J, leaving 15 bases between. The CDR3 is 14 amino acids. Germline values: CDR1 MGHRA, CDR2 YSYEKL. The CDR3 DNA is TGCGCCAGCAGCCAGGGTACAGGGTCCGGTGAGCAGTTCTTC. This gives the protein CASSQGTGSGEQFF.

This clonotype was recorded a few times. This chain uses TRBV7-2 with TRBJ2-1; TRBD2 matches at 12 bases. CDR3 size: 15 residues. Germline loops: CDR1 SGHTA, CDR2 FQGNSA. The trim removed 1 base at V and 9 bases at J, leaving 4 bases unmatched. CDR3 sequence: CASSLVGTSGSEQFF. In DNA form, the CDR3 reads TGTGCCAGCAGCTTAGTTGGGACTAGCGGGTCTGAGCAGTTCTTC.

The J gene is TRBJ1-6, the V gene TRBV3-1; D ambiguous. The CDR3 spans 14 residues. V gave up 5 bases and J gave up 3 bases, with 8 bases separating them. Looked up from germline, CDR1 is LGHDT and CDR2 is YNNKEL (reference sequence). The CDR3 DNA sequence: TGTGCCAGCAGCTATGGCCTCTATAATTCACCCCTCCACTTT. It yields the protein CASSYGLYNSPLHF.

The chain recombines TRBV6-1 with TRBJ2-6; no firm D call. This CDR3 is 15 amino acids long. The V end lost 6 bases, the J end lost 6 bases, and 15 bases lay between the germline ends. Germline V gene sequence: CDR1 MNHNS, CDR2 SASEGT. CDR3 sequence reads: CASSPFSTEANVLTF. The CDR3 DNA reads as TGTGCCAGCAGCCCATTTTCGACTGAGGCCAACGTCCTGACTTTC.

This clonotype was seen a few times. The chain recombines TRBV9 with TRBJ2-1, with D possibly TRBD1 on 6 matching bases. The germline gives CDR1 SGDLS, CDR2 YYNGEE. V was trimmed by 0 bases and J by 0 bases, leaving 13 bases between them. The CDR3 covers 17 residues. The CDR3 nucleotides read TGTGCCAGCAGCGTAGCTACGGACAGCAGCTCCTACAATGAGCAGTTCTTC. Its translation: CASSVATDSSSYNEQFF.

In this sample, this clonotype turned up a few times. The rearrangement uses TRBV27 and TRBJ2-7, with D uncertain. The CDR3 runs 13 residues. With 5 bases removed from V and 0 bases from J, the gap between germline ends came to 8 bases. The V gene's germline CDR1 is MNHEY and CDR2 SMNVEV (reference sequence). CDR3 sequence (DNA): TGTGCCAGCAGTCCAACTATCTCCTACGAGCAGTACTTC. The encoded protein is CASSPTISYEQYF.

V usage is TRBV29-1 and J usage is TRBJ1-6, with TRBD1 identical over 9 bases. This CDR3 is built from 19 residues. CDR1 and CDR2 (germline): SQVTM, ANQGSEA. V was clipped by 8 bases and J by 0 bases; unmatched bases: 17. The CDR3 DNA sequence: TGCAGCCCCATCCAACACGGGACAGGGTTAAGCTCCTATAATTCACCCCTCCACTTT. Amino acids: CSPIQHGTGLSSYNSPLHF.

The chain uses TRBV20-1 and TRBJ1-4, with a possible D match to TRBD1 (5 bases). V was clipped by 6 bases and J by 10 bases, with 21 bases between them. This CDR3 region has 14 residues. Germline V gene data show CDR1 as DFQATT and CDR2 as SNEGSKA (reference sequence). In nucleotides, the CDR3 is TGCAGTGCAACCAGGGACGCATCTAAGGGAAAACTGTTTTTT. Protein sequence: CSATRDASKGKLFF.

The V and J genes are TRBV14 and TRBJ2-3; TRBD1 might be the D (7 bases). This CDR3 region has 16 residues. Germline CDR1 is SGHDN and CDR2 is FVKESK. V was cut by 1 base and J by 2 bases, with 13 bases left in between. In nucleotides, the CDR3 is TGTGCCAGCAGCCAAGGGTCAGGGGGGATCACAGATACGCAGTATTTT. Its translation is CASSQGSGGITDTQYF. The full variable domain, rest sourced from reference TRBV14 and TRBJ2-3, is EAGVTQFPSHSVIEKGQTVTLRCDPISGHDNLYWYRRVMGKEIKFLLHFVKESKQDESGMPNNRFLAERTGGTYSTLKVQPAELEDSGVYFCASSQGSGGITDTQYFGPGTRLTVL.

This clonotype was recorded at least ten times. The genes are TRBV4-1 and TRBJ2-2; 7 bases agree with TRBD1. This CDR3 region has 15 residues. Germline V gene data show CDR1 as MGHRA and CDR2 as YSYEKL. V trimming: 3 bases; J trimming: 5 bases; junction bases outside the gene matches: 6. The chain's CDR3 is CASSQPDRRTGELFF. The CDR3 DNA is TGCGCCAGCAGCCAGCCGGACAGGAGGACCGGGGAGCTGTTTTTT.

In its sample, this clonotype was seen many times. V is TRBV11-2 and J is TRBJ2-5, with TRBD2 matching 10 bases. CDR1 and CDR2 (germline): SGHAT, FQNNGV. This CDR3 comprises 14 residues. J gave up 5 bases and V 3 bases, and 3 bases lay outside the gene matches. The CDR3 sequence is CASSFSGGMETQYF. The CDR3 bases are TGTGCCAGCAGCTTTAGCGGGGGGATGGAGACCCAGTACTTC.

This clonotype was counted between two and nine times. V and J are TRBV20-1 and TRBJ2-7; 9 nucleotides line up with TRBD2. Germline CDR1 is DFQATT and CDR2 is SNEGSKA (reference sequence). The V and J ends lost 0 bases and 2 bases, in that order; junction bases with no gene match: 5. There are 15 residues in the CDR3. CDR3 nucleotide sequence: TGCAGTGCTAGAGATTGGGCTAGCGGGACCTACGAGCAGTACTTC. Translating gives CSARDWASGTYEQYF.

This clonotype was seen ten or more times. The J gene is TRBJ2-5, the V gene TRBV5-1, with D uncertain. The CDR3 runs 15 residues. Between the trimmed V and J ends, which lost 0 bases and 2 bases, there was a span of 11 bases. Per germline, CDR1 SGHRS and CDR2 YFSETQ. The CDR3 loop reads CASSLVSAQQETQYF. DNA for the CDR3: TGCGCCAGCAGCTTGGTGTCAGCGCAACAAGAGACCCAGTACTTC.